The entry that follows covers one T cell receptor beta chain sequence. Trimming took off 2 bases at V and 3 bases at J, with 11 bases between the two ends. Germline V gene lookup returns CDR1 MNHEY and CDR2 SMNVEV (reference sequence). The CDR3 totals 15 residues. Methods used by the authors: The assay estimated nucleated cells by amplifying reference gene primers. Generated by immunoSEQ multiplex PCR, the TCRdb table keeps only in-frame clones and is missing some. V and J calls plus clone size are reproduced from that table; the DNA served to infer D and trimming. The sample contains roughly 52,000 clones, approximately 87% of which appear only once. The record originates from a study of blood T cell repertoires in COVID-19. Whole-study context: Material from acute and convalescent COVID-19 was sourced from the United States, Italy and Spain. Sources were T cells, B-cell-depleted T cells, or PBMCs; the material itself was cDNA or gDNA.

The sample consisted of peripheral blood. This sequence joins TRBV27 and TRBJ1-5; no firm D call. The sequence was obtained from a man aged 50-60 years with acute or convalescent COVID-19. The CDR3 spells CASSLRPGFNQPQHF. The CDR3 nucleotides read TGTGCCAGCAGTTTACGCCCGGGATTCAATCAGCCCCAGCATTTT.